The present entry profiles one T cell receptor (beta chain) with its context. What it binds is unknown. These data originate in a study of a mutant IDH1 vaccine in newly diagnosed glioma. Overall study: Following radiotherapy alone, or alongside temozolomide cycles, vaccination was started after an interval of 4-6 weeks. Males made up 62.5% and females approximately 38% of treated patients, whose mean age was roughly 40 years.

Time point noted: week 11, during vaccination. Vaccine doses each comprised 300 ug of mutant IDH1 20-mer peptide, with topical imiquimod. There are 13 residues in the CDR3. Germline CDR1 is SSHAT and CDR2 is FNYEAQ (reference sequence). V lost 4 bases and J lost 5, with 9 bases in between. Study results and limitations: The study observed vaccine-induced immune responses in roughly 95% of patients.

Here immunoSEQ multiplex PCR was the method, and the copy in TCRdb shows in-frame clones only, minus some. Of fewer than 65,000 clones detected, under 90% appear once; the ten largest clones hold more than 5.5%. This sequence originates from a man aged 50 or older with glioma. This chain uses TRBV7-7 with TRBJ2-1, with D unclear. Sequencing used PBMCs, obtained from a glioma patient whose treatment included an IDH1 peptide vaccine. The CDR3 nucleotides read TGTGCCAGCAGCTCCGCACCAAACAATGAGCAGTTCTTC. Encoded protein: CASSSAPNNEQFF. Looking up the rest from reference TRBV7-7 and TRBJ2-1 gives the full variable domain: GAGVSQSPRYKVTKRGQDVTLRCDPISSHATLYWYQQALGQGPEFLTYFNYEAQPDKSGLPSDRFSAERPEGSISTLTIQRTEQRDSAMYRCASSSAPNNEQFFGPGTRLTVL.